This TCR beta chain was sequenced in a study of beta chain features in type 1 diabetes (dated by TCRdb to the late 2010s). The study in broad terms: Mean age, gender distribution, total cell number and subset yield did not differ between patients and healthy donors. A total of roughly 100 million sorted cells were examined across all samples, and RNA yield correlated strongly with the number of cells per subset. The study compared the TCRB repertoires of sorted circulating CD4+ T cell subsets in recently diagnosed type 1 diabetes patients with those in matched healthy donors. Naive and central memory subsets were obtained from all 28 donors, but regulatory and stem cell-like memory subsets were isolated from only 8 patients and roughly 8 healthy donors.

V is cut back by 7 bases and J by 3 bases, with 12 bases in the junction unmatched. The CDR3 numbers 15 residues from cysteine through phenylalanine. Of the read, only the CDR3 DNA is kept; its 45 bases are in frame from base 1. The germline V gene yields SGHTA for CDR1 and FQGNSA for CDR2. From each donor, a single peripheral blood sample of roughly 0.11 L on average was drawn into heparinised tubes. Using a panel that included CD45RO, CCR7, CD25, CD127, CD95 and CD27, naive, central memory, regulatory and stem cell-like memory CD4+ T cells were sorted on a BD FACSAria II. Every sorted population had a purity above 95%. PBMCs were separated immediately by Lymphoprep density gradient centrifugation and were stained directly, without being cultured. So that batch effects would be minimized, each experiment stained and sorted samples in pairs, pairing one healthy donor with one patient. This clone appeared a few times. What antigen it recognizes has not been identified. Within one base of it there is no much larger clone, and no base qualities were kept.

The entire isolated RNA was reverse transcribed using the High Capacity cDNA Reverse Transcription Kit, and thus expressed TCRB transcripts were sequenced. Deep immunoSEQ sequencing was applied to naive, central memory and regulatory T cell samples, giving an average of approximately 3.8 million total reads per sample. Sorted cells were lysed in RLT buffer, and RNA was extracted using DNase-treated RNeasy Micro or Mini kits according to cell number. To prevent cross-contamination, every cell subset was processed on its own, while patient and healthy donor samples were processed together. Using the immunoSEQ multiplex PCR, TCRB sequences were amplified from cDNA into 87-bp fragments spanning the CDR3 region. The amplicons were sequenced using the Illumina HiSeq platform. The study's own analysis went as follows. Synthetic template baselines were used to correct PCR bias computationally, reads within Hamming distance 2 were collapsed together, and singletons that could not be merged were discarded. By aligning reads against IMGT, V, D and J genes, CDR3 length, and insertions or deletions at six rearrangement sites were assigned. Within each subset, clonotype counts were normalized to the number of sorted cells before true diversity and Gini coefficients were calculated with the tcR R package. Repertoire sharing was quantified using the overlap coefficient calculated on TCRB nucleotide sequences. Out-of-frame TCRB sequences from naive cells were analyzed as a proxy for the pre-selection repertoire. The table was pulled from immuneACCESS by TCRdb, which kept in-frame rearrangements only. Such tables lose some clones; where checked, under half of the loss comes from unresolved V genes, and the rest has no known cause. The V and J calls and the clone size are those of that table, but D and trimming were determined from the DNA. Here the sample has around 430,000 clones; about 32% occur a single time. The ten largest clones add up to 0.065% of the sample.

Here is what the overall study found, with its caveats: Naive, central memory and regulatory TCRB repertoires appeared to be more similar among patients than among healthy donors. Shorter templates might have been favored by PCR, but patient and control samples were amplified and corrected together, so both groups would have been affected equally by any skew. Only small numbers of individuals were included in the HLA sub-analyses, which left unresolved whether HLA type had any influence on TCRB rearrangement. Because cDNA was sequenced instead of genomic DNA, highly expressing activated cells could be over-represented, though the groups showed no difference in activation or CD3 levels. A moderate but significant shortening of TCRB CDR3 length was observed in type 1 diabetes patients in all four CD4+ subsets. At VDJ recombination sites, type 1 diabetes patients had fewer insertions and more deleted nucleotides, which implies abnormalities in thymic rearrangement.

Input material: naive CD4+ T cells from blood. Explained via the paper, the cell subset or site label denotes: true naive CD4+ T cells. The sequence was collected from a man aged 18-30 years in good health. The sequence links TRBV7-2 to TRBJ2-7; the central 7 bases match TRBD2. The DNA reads TGTGCCAGCAACCCTAAGGCGGGAGTAATCTACGAGCAGTACTTC. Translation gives CASNPKAGVIYEQYF.